This T cell receptor (beta chain) derives from a study of early T cells in non-severe SARS-CoV-2 infection. This clonotype came up many times. MiXCR was run by TCRdb on the 5' RACE reads, yielding one entry per CDR3 protein. The repertoire has tens of thousands of distinct CDR3 sequences, 12% of them found once; the top ten carry 3.5% to 5.5%. The V gene's germline CDR1 is SGHRS and CDR2 YFSETQ. After removal of 5 bases from V and 4 bases from J, the junction contained 18 bases not matched to a gene. The CDR3 sequence is 18 residues long. J is TRBJ2-7 and V is TRBV5-1, with 10 bases matching TRBD1. The source of this sequence is an adult who was a healthcare worker with PCR-confirmed SARS-CoV-2 infection or an uninfected control (not recorded which). Sequenced sample: whole blood. The DNA of the CDR3 is TGCGCCAGCAGAAGGGTGACAGGGGGCGAATCTTCCGGGTACGAGCAGTACTTC. Residues: CASRRVTGGESSGYEQYF.